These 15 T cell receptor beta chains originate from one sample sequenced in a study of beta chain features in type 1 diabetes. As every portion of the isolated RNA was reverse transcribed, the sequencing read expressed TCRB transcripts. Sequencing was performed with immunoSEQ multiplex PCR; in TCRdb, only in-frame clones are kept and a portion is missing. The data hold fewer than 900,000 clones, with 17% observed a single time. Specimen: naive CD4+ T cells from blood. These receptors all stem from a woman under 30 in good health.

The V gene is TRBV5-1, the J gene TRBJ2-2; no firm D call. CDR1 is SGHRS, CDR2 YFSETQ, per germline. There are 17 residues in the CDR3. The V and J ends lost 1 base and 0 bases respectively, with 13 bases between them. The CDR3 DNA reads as TGCGCCAGCAGCTTGCTCCCCGGCGGAGCGAACACCGGGGAGCTGTTTTTT. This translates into CASSLLPGGANTGELFF.

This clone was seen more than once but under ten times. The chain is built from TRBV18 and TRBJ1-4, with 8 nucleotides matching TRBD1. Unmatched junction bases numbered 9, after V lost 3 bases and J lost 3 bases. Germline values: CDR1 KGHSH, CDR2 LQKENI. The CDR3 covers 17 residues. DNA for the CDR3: TGTGCCAGCTCACCCCCGTTGGACAGGGTTGCTAATGAAAAACTGTTTTTT. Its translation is CASSPPLDRVANEKLFF.

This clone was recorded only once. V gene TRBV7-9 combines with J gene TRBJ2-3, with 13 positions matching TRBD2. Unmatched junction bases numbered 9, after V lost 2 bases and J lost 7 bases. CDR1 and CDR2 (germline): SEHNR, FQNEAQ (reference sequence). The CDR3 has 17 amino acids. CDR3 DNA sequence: TGTGCCAGCAGCTTAACCGTACTAGCGGGAGGGAAAAATACGCAGTATTTT. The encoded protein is CASSLTVLAGGKNTQYF.

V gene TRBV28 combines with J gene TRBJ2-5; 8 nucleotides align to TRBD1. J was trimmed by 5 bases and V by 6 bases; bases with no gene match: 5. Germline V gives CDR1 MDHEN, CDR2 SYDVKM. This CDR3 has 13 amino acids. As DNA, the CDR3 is TGTGCCAGCAGAGGACAGGGATGGGAGACCCAGTACTTC. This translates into CASRGQGWETQYF.

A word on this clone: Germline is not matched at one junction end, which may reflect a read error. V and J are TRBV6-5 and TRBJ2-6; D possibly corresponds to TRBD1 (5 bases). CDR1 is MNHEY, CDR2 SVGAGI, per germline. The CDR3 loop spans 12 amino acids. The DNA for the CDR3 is TGTGCCAGCAGTCCGGACAAGTGGTTTAGGGCTTTC. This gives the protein CASSPDKWFRAF.

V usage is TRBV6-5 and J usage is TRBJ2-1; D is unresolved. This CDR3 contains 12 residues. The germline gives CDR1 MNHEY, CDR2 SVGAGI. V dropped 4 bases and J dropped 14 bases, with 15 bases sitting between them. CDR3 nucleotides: TGTGCCAGCAGTTCACAAATACACCTTGAGTTCTTC. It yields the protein CASSSQIHLEFF.

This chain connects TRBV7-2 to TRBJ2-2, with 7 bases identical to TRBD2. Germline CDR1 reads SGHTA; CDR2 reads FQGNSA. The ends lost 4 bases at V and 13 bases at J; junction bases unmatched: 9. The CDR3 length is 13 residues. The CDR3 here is CASSYRLANSLFF. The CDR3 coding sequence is TGTGCCAGCAGCTACAGACTAGCCAATTCGCTGTTTTTT.

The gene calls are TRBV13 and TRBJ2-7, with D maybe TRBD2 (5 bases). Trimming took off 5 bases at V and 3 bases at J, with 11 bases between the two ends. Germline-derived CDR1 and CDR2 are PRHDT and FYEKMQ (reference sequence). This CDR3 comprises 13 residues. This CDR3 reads CASSPGLDYEQYF. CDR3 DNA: TGTGCCAGCAGCCCCGGACTGGACTACGAGCAGTACTTC.

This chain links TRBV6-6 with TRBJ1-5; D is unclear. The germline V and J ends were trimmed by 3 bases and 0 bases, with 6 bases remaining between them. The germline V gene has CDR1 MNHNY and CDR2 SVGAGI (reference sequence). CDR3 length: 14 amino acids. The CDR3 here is CASSYDYSNQPQHF. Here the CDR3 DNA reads TGTGCCAGCAGTTATGATTATAGCAATCAGCCCCAGCATTTT.

CDR3 nucleotide sequence: TGTGCCAGCAGAAGTACAGGGGCAGAGACCCAGTACTTC. It yields the protein CASRSTGAETQYF. This sequence joins TRBV6-5 and TRBJ2-5; 7 bases align to TRBD1. In germline, CDR1 is MNHEY, CDR2 SVGAGI. CDR3 length equals 13 residues. V was clipped by 6 bases and J by 4 bases; unmatched bases: 5.

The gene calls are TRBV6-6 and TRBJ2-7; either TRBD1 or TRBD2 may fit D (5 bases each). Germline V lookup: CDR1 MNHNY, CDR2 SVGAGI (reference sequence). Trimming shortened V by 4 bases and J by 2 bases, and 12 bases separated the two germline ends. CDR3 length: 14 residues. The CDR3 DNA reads TGTGCCAGCAGTTCCCCAGGGAGTCCCTACGAGCAGTACTTC. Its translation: CASSSPGSPYEQYF.

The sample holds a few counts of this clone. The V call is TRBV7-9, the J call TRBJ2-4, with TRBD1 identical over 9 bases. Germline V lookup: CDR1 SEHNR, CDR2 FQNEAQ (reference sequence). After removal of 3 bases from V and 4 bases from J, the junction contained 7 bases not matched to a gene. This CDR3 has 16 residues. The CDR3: CASSLDEGQGKNIQYF. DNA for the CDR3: TGTGCCAGCAGCTTGGATGAGGGACAGGGAAAAAACATTCAGTACTTC.

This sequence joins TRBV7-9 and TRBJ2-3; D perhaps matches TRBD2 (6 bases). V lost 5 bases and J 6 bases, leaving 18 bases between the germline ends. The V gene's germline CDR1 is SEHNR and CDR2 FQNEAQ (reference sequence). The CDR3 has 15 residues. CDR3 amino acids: CASSLTSPGRDTQYF. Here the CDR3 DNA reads TGTGCCAGCAGCCTGACTAGTCCGGGTCGGGATACGCAGTATTTT.

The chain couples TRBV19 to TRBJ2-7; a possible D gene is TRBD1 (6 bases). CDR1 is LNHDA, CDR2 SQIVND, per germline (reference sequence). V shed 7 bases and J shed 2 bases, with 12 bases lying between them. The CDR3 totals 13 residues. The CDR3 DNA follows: TGTGCCAGTATGGGAGCAGGGGCCTACGAGCAGTACTTC. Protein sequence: CASMGAGAYEQYF. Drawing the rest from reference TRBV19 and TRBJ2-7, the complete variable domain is DGGITQSPKYLFRKEGQNVTLSCEQNLNHDAMYWYRQDPGQGLRLIYYSQIVNDFQKGDIAEGYSVSREKKESFPLTVTSAQKNPTAFYLCASMGAGAYEQYFGPGTRLTVT.

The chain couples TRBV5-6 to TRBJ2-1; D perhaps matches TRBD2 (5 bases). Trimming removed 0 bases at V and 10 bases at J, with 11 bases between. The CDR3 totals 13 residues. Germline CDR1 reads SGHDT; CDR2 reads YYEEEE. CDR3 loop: CASSLAHGIEQFF. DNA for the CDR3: TGTGCCAGCAGCTTGGCCCACGGGATAGAGCAGTTCTTC.